The 15 T cell receptor beta chains below were found in one sample sequenced in a study of CD8 T cells in ankylosing spondylitis. TCRdb passed the 5' RACE reads through MiXCR, listing each CDR3 protein once. The sample shows roughly 130,000 distinct CDR3 sequences, 6.5% to 8.5% of them seen only once. Material: synovial fluid, either unsorted or a sorted T cell fraction (not recorded which). These receptors were taken from a male donor with ankylosing spondylitis.

Ten or more counts support this clonotype. The V and J genes are TRBV7-9 and TRBJ2-7; D unclear. The germline V and J ends were trimmed by 3 bases and 3 bases, with 12 bases remaining between them. Germline assignment: CDR1 SEHNR and CDR2 FQNEAQ (reference sequence). The CDR3 is 14 residues long. This chain's CDR3 is CASSFSRGDYEQYF. DNA of the CDR3: TGTGCCAGCAGCTTCTCTCGTGGGGACTACGAGCAGTACTTC.

V and J are TRBV27 and TRBJ1-2; D might be TRBD1 (6 bases). Per germline, CDR1 MNHEY and CDR2 SMNVEV (reference sequence). CDR3 length: 16 residues. Trimming took 3 bases from V and 4 from J, leaving 18 bases between them. The CDR3 sequence: CASSFTLTGRFYGYTF. The CDR3 DNA sequence: TGTGCCAGCAGTTTTACCTTAACAGGGCGATTCTATGGCTACACCTTC.

This clonotype occurred many times. The rearrangement uses TRBV25-1 and TRBJ2-1, with D tentatively TRBD1 or TRBD2 (6 bases each). Germline values: CDR1 MGHDK, CDR2 SYGVNS. V was shortened by 4 bases and J by 1 base, with 17 bases between the two germline ends. CDR3 length: 17 residues. This chain's CDR3 is CASSAGGGNPSYNEQFF. CDR3 in DNA: TGTGCCAGCAGTGCCGGGGGCGGTAATCCTTCCTACAATGAGCAGTTCTTC.

This rearrangement joins TRBV5-1 to TRBJ2-3, with a possible D match to TRBD1 (6 bases). V lost 4 bases, J lost 5 bases, and 14 bases lay in between. This CDR3 is 14 amino acids long. Germline V gene data show CDR1 as SGHRS and CDR2 as YFSETQ. The CDR3 coding sequence is TGCGCCAGCAGCCCTGGACAGTTTGGAGATACGCAGTATTTT. It specifies CASSPGQFGDTQYF.

This clonotype turned up a few times. The chain combines TRBV12-3 or TRBV12-4 with TRBJ2-2; D unresolved. V was trimmed by 8 bases and J by 5 bases, leaving 18 bases between them. CDR3 size: 15 residues. For the CDR3, the DNA is TGTGCCAGCCGACTCCGGAGCAGAACAACCGGGGAGCTGTTTTTT. Amino acid sequence: CASRLRSRTTGELFF.

The chain has TRBV9 and TRBJ1-6; 7 bases are a match to TRBD1. V shed 3 bases and J 6 bases; nucleotides not matched to a gene: 6. The V gene's germline CDR1 is SGDLS and CDR2 YYNGEE. The CDR3 runs to 15 residues. The CDR3 region is CASSGLGTANSPLHF. The DNA for the CDR3 is TGTGCCAGCAGCGGGCTCGGGACAGCTAATTCACCCCTCCACTTT.

This clonotype was seen at least ten times. The genes are TRBV20-1 and TRBJ2-3, with no clear D. Trimming stripped 8 bases from V and 4 bases from J, with 13 bases between. Per the germline V gene, CDR1 is DFQATT and CDR2 is SNEGSKA (reference sequence). The CDR3 consists of 12 residues. CDR3 in amino acids: CSTTKGADTQYF. The DNA for the CDR3 is TGCAGTACGACAAAGGGCGCAGATACGCAGTATTTT.

Ten or more counts support this clonotype. The chain carries TRBV7-3 and TRBJ1-1, with D hard to call. The CDR3 sequence is 13 residues long. Deletions cut 1 base from V and 8 bases from J, with 11 bases between. CDR1 and CDR2 from the germline V gene are SGHTA and FQGTGA. This chain's CDR3 is CASSLIPQAEAFF. The CDR3 DNA reads as TGTGCCAGCAGCTTAATCCCCCAAGCAGAAGCTTTCTTT.

This clonotype was seen at least ten times. The DNA for the CDR3 is TGTGCCAGCAGTCCCAAAGGGACAGGGACTTACGAGCAGTACTTC. Residues: CASSPKGTGTYEQYF. This rearrangement joins TRBV27 to TRBJ2-7; 9 bases match TRBD1. The CDR3 is 15 residues long. Germline loops: CDR1 MNHEY, CDR2 SMNVEV (reference sequence). Trimming took 5 bases from V and 4 from J; bases not matched to a gene: 9.

This chain links TRBV6-6 with TRBJ2-5; 7 bases fit TRBD2. CDR3 length: 13 amino acids. Germline V gene sequence: CDR1 MNHNY, CDR2 SVGAGI (reference sequence). V shed 6 bases, J shed 2 bases, and the junction held 3 bases outside the gene matches. As DNA, the CDR3 is TGTGCCAGCAGCAGCGGGAAACAAGAGACCCAGTACTTC. Residues: CASSSGKQETQYF.

V and J are TRBV9 and TRBJ2-6; perhaps TRBD1 as D (6 bases). V gave up 3 bases and J gave up 0 bases, with 13 bases separating them. Germline V lookup: CDR1 SGDLS, CDR2 YYNGEE. This CDR3 comprises 17 residues. CDR3 protein: CASSGGTPSSGANVLTF. DNA for the CDR3: TGTGCCAGCAGCGGAGGGACACCGAGCTCTGGGGCCAACGTCCTGACTTTC.

This clonotype was counted at least ten times. The rearrangement joins TRBV11-2 to TRBJ2-1; 13 bases align to TRBD2. The CDR3 sequence is 16 residues long. Germline V gives CDR1 SGHAT, CDR2 FQNNGV. V shed 7 bases, J shed 4 bases, and the junction held 7 bases outside the gene matches. The CDR3 DNA is TGTGCCAGCACCAATCTACTAGCGGGAGGGTACAATGAGCAGTTCTTC. Translation gives CASTNLLAGGYNEQFF.

The sample holds many counts of this clonotype. The chain links TRBV5-1 to TRBJ1-2; perhaps TRBD1 as D (6 bases). V was pared by 2 bases and J by 2 bases, with 10 bases between. Germline V gene lookup returns CDR1 SGHRS and CDR2 YFSETQ. The CDR3 loop spans 14 amino acids. The DNA for the CDR3 is TGCGCCAGCAGCTTCGGGGGCGAGAACTATGGCTACACCTTC. It is translated as CASSFGGENYGYTF.

This clonotype was picked up a small number of times. The chain couples TRBV2 to TRBJ1-1; a weak D match, TRBD1 (6 bases). The ends were cut back, 6 bases at V and 6 bases at J, with 14 bases in the middle. Germline CDR1 SNHLY, CDR2 FYNNEI. The CDR3 sequence is 13 residues long. CDR3 sequence: CASSEGGIAEAFF. Written as DNA, the CDR3 is TGTGCCAGCAGCGAGGGGGGTATCGCTGAAGCTTTCTTT.

Ten or more counts support this clonotype. This chain connects TRBV14 to TRBJ2-7; D call uncertain. Germline V gene lookup returns CDR1 SGHDN and CDR2 FVKESK. Trimming cost V 1 base and J 4 bases, with 8 bases left between them. The CDR3 contains 13 residues. CDR3: CASSQGIVYEQYF. For the CDR3, the DNA is TGTGCCAGCAGCCAAGGAATCGTTTACGAGCAGTACTTC.